The next 21 T cell receptor beta chains were all read from a single sample in a study of cytomegalovirus exposure and HLA in healthy donors. Assay: immunoSEQ multiplex PCR; the TCRdb copy retains only in-frame clones and omits some. The sample records over 20,000 clones, 97% being singletons. The specimen sequenced was PBMCs. The origin of the receptors is a man aged 25 to 40 in good health and CMV-seropositive.

The chain has TRBV30 and TRBJ1-2; D call uncertain. The CDR3 length is 11 residues. The V gene lost 3 bases and the J gene lost 1 base, with 3 bases spanning the gap. From germline, CDR1 is GTSNPN and CDR2 SVGIG (reference sequence). The CDR3 DNA reads as TGTGCCTGGAGCGGTAACTATGGCTACACCTTC. Amino acid sequence: CAWSGNYGYTF.

This sequence joins TRBV2 and TRBJ2-2; the D is unclear. The CDR3 runs to 15 residues. Between the trimmed V and J ends, which lost 6 bases and 2 bases, there was a span of 13 bases. Germline CDR1 reads SNHLY; CDR2 reads FYNNEI. Here the CDR3 reads CASRETHINTGELFF. The DNA for the CDR3 is TGTGCCAGCAGGGAGACTCATATCAACACCGGGGAGCTGTTTTTT.

This chain uses TRBV4-3 with TRBJ2-7; TRBD2 is a possible D gene (6 bases). CDR1 is LGHNA, CDR2 YSLEER, per germline. This CDR3 contains 13 residues. The V and J ends lost 4 bases and 0 bases respectively, with 7 bases between them. CDR3 sequence (DNA): TGCGCCAGCAGCCGGGACTTCTCCTACGAGCAGTACTTC. As protein: CASSRDFSYEQYF.

The V gene is TRBV10-3, the J gene TRBJ2-3; 12 positions agree with TRBD2. Germline-derived CDR1 and CDR2 are ENHRY and SYGVKD. There are 17 residues in the CDR3. J was trimmed by 0 bases and V by 7 bases; bases with no gene match: 8. CDR3 bases: TGTGCCATCAAAGGGACTAGCGGGCCCCCTAGCACAGATACGCAGTATTTT. Amino acids: CAIKGTSGPPSTDTQYF.

The CDR3 here is CASSVQPASGSTDTQYF. As DNA, the CDR3 is TGTGCCAGCAGCGTACAGCCCGCTAGCGGTTCCACAGATACGCAGTATTTT. The rearrangement joins TRBV9 to TRBJ2-3; the match to TRBD2 covers 7 bases. CDR1 SGDLS and CDR2 YYNGEE come from the germline V gene. The CDR3 extends over 17 amino acids. V gave up 1 base and J gave up 2 bases; unmatched junction bases: 10. Drawing the rest from reference TRBV9 and TRBJ2-3, the complete variable domain is DSGVTQTPKHLITATGQRVTLRCSPRSGDLSVYWYQQSLDQGLQFLIQYYNGEERAKGNILERFSAQQFPDLHSELNLSSLELGDSALYFCASSVQPASGSTDTQYFGPGTRLTVL.

The chain is built from TRBV28 and TRBJ1-5; D unresolved. Per the germline V gene, CDR1 is MDHEN and CDR2 is SYDVKM. Between the trimmed V and J ends, which lost 5 bases and 0 bases, there was a span of 8 bases. The CDR3 consists of 14 residues. The CDR3 here is CASSLAGSNQPQHF. The CDR3 DNA reads TGTGCCAGCAGTCTGGCGGGTAGCAATCAGCCCCAGCATTTT.

The table lists this clone with a few counts. Other DNA sequences in the same sample also yield this CDR3. The rearrangement links TRBV13 to TRBJ2-3; 8 bases agree with TRBD1. The V gene end was trimmed by 5 bases and the J gene end by 8 bases; junction bases not matched to a gene: 6. The CDR3 has 13 amino acids. Per germline, CDR1 PRHDT and CDR2 FYEKMQ (reference sequence). As DNA, the CDR3 is TGTGCCAGCAGCCCGGACAGGGAAGGTACGCAGTATTTT. Translation gives CASSPDREGTQYF.

As regards this clone: Germline and junction disagree at one end, which may indicate a read error. This chain uses TRBV7-7 with TRBJ2-5; 10 bases are shared with TRBD1. Looked up from germline, CDR1 is SSHAT and CDR2 is FNYEAQ (reference sequence). The CDR3 totals 14 residues. CDR3 protein: CASSLGDRGETQYF. The CDR3 nucleotides are TGTGCTAGCAGCTTAGGGGACAGGGGAGAGACCCAGTACTTC. The complete variable domain, with remaining parts taken from reference TRBV7-7 and TRBJ2-5, reads GAGVSQSPRYKVTKRGQDVTLRCDPISSHATLYWYQQALGQGPEFLTYFNYEAQPDKSGLPSDRFSAERPEGSISTLTIQRTEQRDSAMYRCASSLGDRGETQYFGPGTRLLVL.

The rearrangement joins TRBV5-6 to TRBJ1-5, with 9 bases aligning to TRBD1. The CDR3 spans 17 residues. The germline gives CDR1 SGHDT, CDR2 YYEEEE. V lost 1 base and J lost 1; bases outside the gene matches: 6. The CDR3 nucleotides are TGTGCCAGCAGCTTGAGGGGACAGGGTGGAAGCAATCAGCCCCAGCATTTT. Translation gives CASSLRGQGGSNQPQHF.

The chain links TRBV6-1 to TRBJ2-1; D possibly corresponds to TRBD1 (5 bases). The germline V and J ends were trimmed by 11 bases and 8 bases, with 16 bases remaining between them. The CDR3 is made up of 12 amino acids. Germline CDR1 and CDR2: MNHNS and SASEGT. The CDR3 DNA reads TGTGCCGCCCGCAGGGCCGTGGATGAGCAGTTCTTC. Encoded protein: CAARRAVDEQFF.

The V call is TRBV10-3, the J call TRBJ2-5, with D perhaps TRBD2 (5 bases). CDR1 ENHRY and CDR2 SYGVKD come from the germline V gene. V was pared by 6 bases and J by 3 bases, with 11 bases between. This CDR3 region has 13 residues. This chain's CDR3 is CAIRGSSKETQYF. CDR3 nucleotide sequence: TGTGCCATCAGAGGGTCTAGCAAAGAGACCCAGTACTTC.

J is TRBJ1-5 and V is TRBV7-9; 10 bases map to TRBD1. Losses at the gene ends were 4 bases for V and 2 bases for J; bases not matched to a gene: 8. The CDR3 totals 17 residues. Per germline, CDR1 SEHNR and CDR2 FQNEAQ (reference sequence). CDR3 protein: CASSYSTGTGGNQPQHF. The CDR3 DNA follows: TGTGCCAGCAGCTACTCCACCGGGACAGGGGGCAATCAGCCCCAGCATTTT.

The chain has TRBV27 and TRBJ2-3, with a possible D match to TRBD1 (6 bases). V was shortened by 7 bases and J by 2 bases, with 19 bases between the two germline ends. The CDR3 runs to 16 residues. Per germline, CDR1 MNHEY and CDR2 SMNVEV (reference sequence). Here the CDR3 DNA reads TGTGCCAGCACCCCAGACAGGTCGCGATCCACAGATACGCAGTATTTT. Amino acids: CASTPDRSRSTDTQYF.

The genes are TRBV18 and TRBJ2-1; D is possibly TRBD2 (5 bases). The CDR3 is made up of 15 amino acids. Trimming took off 4 bases at V and 5 bases at J, with 15 bases between the two ends. The V gene's germline CDR1 is KGHSH and CDR2 LQKENI. The CDR3 spells CASSRETASNNEQFF. CDR3 DNA sequence: TGTGCCAGCTCACGGGAGACGGCAAGTAACAATGAGCAGTTCTTC.

This chain uses TRBV19 with TRBJ2-7, with a tentative D call TRBD2 (6 bases). Deletions cut 5 bases from V and 6 bases from J, with 14 bases between. The germline V gene encodes CDR1 LNHDA and CDR2 SQIVND (reference sequence). This CDR3 has 13 residues. CDR3 amino acids: CASSAPGDGEQYF. In DNA form, the CDR3 reads TGTGCCAGTAGTGCCCCGGGGGACGGCGAGCAGTACTTC.

The V gene is TRBV13, the J gene TRBJ2-1, with 15 bases fitting TRBD2. Germline CDR1 reads PRHDT; CDR2 reads FYEKMQ (reference sequence). After removal of 1 base from V and 5 bases from J, the junction contained 9 bases not matched to a gene. The length of the CDR3 is 19 residues. DNA for the CDR3: TGTGCCAGCAGCTTAGATCAGTGGGGACTAGCGGGAGGTCACAATGAGCAGTTCTTC. Protein product: CASSLDQWGLAGGHNEQFF.

The rearrangement joins TRBV10-1 to TRBJ2-2; no firm D call. CDR1 and CDR2 (germline): WNHNN, SYGVQD (reference sequence). Trimming stripped 2 bases from V and 8 bases from J, with 12 bases between. This CDR3 spans 14 amino acids. Here the CDR3 reads CASSEASPMGELFF. CDR3 nucleotides: TGCGCCAGCAGTGAGGCATCCCCTATGGGGGAGCTGTTTTTT.

The DNA for the CDR3 is TGTGCCAGCAGCCAAGTAAACAGGGGTTGGATAAGTGAGCAGTTCTTC. This translates into CASSQVNRGWISEQFF. The chain recombines TRBV14 with TRBJ2-1; 7 bases align to TRBD1. Unmatched junction bases numbered 12, after V lost 1 base and J lost 9 bases. CDR3 size: 16 residues. CDR1 is SGHDN and CDR2 is FVKESK in the germline V gene.

The rearrangement joins TRBV12-2 to TRBJ1-3. TRBV12-2 is noted as a pseudogene. This CDR3 comprises 22 residues. In DNA form, the CDR3 reads TGTGCAAGTCGCCCACCCCTCTCCAATAGAGTGGTGGAGGGGTACTCTGGAAACACCATATATTTT. Amino acid sequence: CASRPPLSNRVVEGYSGNTIYF.

Only one count was recorded for this clone. The chain couples TRBV10-2 to TRBJ2-7; D may be TRBD1 (5 bases). With 6 bases removed from V and 1 base from J, the gap between germline ends came to 10 bases. There are 13 residues in the CDR3. The germline gives CDR1 WSHSY, CDR2 SAAADI. CDR3 loop: CASRQENSYEQYF. The CDR3, as DNA: TGCGCCAGCAGACAGGAGAATTCCTACGAGCAGTACTTC.

This chain connects TRBV13 to TRBJ2-7; D might be TRBD1 (6 bases). V lost 0 bases to trimming and J lost 4 bases, with 16 bases between them. The germline V gene encodes CDR1 PRHDT and CDR2 FYEKMQ (reference sequence). The CDR3 length is 16 residues. CDR3 residues: CASSLGGTPQPYEQYF. CDR3 bases: TGTGCCAGCAGCTTAGGGGGGACACCCCAACCTTACGAGCAGTACTTC.